Presented here are 25 T cell receptor beta chains from one specimen sequenced in a study of beta chain features in type 1 diabetes. As every portion of the isolated RNA was reverse transcribed, the sequencing read expressed TCRB transcripts. TCRdb keeps only in-frame clones here, not all; method: immunoSEQ multiplex PCR. This table holds roughly 230,000 clones, about 10% found once. The material sequenced was naive CD4+ T cells from blood. Receptors originate from a woman under 30 in good health.

The chain combines TRBV27 with TRBJ2-1; 9 bases agree with TRBD2. The V segment lost 0 bases and the J segment 2 bases; nucleotides outside the gene matches: 2. CDR3 length equals 16 residues. Germline V gene data show CDR1 as MNHEY and CDR2 as SMNVEV (reference sequence). In DNA form, the CDR3 reads TGTGCCAGCAGTTTATCGGCGGGAGGGCCCTACAATGAGCAGTTCTTC. Protein: CASSLSAGGPYNEQFF.

In this sample, this clone turned up many times. This rearrangement joins TRBV7-9 to TRBJ2-1, with D tentatively TRBD1 (6 bases). The CDR3 contains 13 residues. The V gene lost 5 bases and the J gene lost 7 bases, with 12 bases spanning the gap. CDR1 SEHNR and CDR2 FQNEAQ come from the germline V gene (reference sequence). The CDR3 spells CASSENRVNEQFF. CDR3 bases: TGTGCCAGCAGCGAAAACAGGGTGAATGAGCAGTTCTTC. The variable domain in full, with the rest retrieved from reference TRBV7-9 and TRBJ2-1, is DTGVSQNPRHKITKRGQNVTFRCDPISEHNRLYWYRQTLGQGPEFLTYFQNEAQLEKSRLLSDRFSAERPKGSFSTLEIQRTEQGDSAMYLCASSENRVNEQFFGPGTRLTVL.

This sequence joins TRBV4-1 and TRBJ2-1; a possible D gene is TRBD2 (6 bases). CDR3 size: 15 residues. V was clipped by 1 base and J by 10 bases, with 17 bases between them. The germline gives CDR1 MGHRA, CDR2 YSYEKL. CDR3 sequence reads: CASSQAPPLAGEQFF. CDR3 DNA sequence: TGCGCCAGCAGCCAAGCCCCCCCTTTGGCGGGGGAGCAGTTCTTC.

Regarding this clone: The junction shows a germline mismatch at one end, possibly a read error. This sample also contains other DNA sequences that code for the same CDR3. This chain connects TRBV27 to TRBJ1-4; the match to TRBD1 covers 8 bases. Per germline, CDR1 MNHEY and CDR2 SMNVEV (reference sequence). CDR3 length: 17 amino acids. CDR3 residues: CASRYRTGMSGDEKLFF. CDR3 nucleotide sequence: TGTGCCAGCAGATACAGGACAGGGATGAGTGGCGATGAAAAACTGTTTTTC.

The V call is TRBV6-1, the J call TRBJ1-2; D unclear. CDR1 is MNHNS, CDR2 SASEGT, per germline. This CDR3 has 10 residues. Trimming shortened V by 10 bases and J by 8 bases, and 11 bases separated the two germline ends. Written as DNA, the CDR3 is TGTGCCACCCTGGCAGGCGGCTACACCTTC. Residues: CATLAGGYTF.

There are a few counts of this clone. CDR3 sequence (DNA): TGTGCCTGGAGTGGAGGGAAGGTCGAAGCTTTCTTT. Protein sequence: CAWSGGKVEAFF. The rearrangement uses TRBV30 and TRBJ1-1, with D unresolved. CDR1 GTSNPN and CDR2 SVGIG come from the germline V gene (reference sequence). V gave up 1 base and J gave up 8 bases, with 11 bases separating them. CDR3 length: 12 amino acids. Complete variable domain (other parts from reference TRBV30 and TRBJ1-1): SQTIHQWPATLVQPVGSPLSLECTVEGTSNPNLYWYRQAAGRGLQLLFYSVGIGQISSEVPQNLSASRPQDRQFILSSKKLLLSDSGFYLCAWSGGKVEAFFGQGTRLTVV.

The chain is built from TRBV7-8 and TRBJ2-5, with a possible D match to TRBD1 (5 bases). The CDR3 is made up of 15 amino acids. Germline assignment: CDR1 SGHVS and CDR2 FQNEAQ. V lost 0 bases to trimming and J lost 5 bases, with 13 bases between them. The CDR3: CASSLAQRGMETQYF. The CDR3 DNA reads as TGTGCCAGCAGCTTAGCGCAAAGGGGTATGGAGACCCAGTACTTC. Together with reference TRBV7-8 and TRBJ2-5, the CDR3 gives the full variable domain: GAGVSQSPRYKVAKRGQDVALRCDPISGHVSLFWYQQALGQGPEFLTYFQNEAQLDKSGLPSDRFFAERPEGSVSTLKIQRTQQEDSAVYLCASSLAQRGMETQYFGPGTRLLVL.

Only a few counts were recorded for this clone. The chain uses TRBV5-4 and TRBJ1-1, with D possibly being TRBD1 (6 bases). The CDR3 sequence is 13 residues long. The V gene's germline CDR1 is SGHNT and CDR2 YYREEE (reference sequence). The V gene lost 4 bases and the J gene lost 10 bases, with 17 bases spanning the gap. CDR3 nucleotides: TGTGCCAGCAGCGAAGGACAGAGGACGATAGCTTTCTTT. It yields the protein CASSEGQRTIAFF.

This clone was detected a few times. The genes are TRBV18 and TRBJ1-1, with TRBD1 as a possible D gene (6 bases). Germline V gene data show CDR1 as KGHSH and CDR2 as LQKENI. CDR3 length: 16 residues. Trimming pared 4 bases from V and 0 bases from J, leaving 15 bases between. The CDR3 here is CASSQSTGQMNTEAFF. The DNA of the CDR3 is TGTGCCAGCTCACAATCTACAGGGCAAATGAACACTGAAGCTTTCTTT.

The V and J genes are TRBV7-9 and TRBJ2-3; D not resolved. With 1 base removed from V and 5 bases from J, the gap between germline ends came to 13 bases. Germline CDR1 reads SEHNR; CDR2 reads FQNEAQ (reference sequence). The CDR3 is 15 residues long. CDR3 nucleotide sequence: TGTGCCAGCAGCTTAGGTACAGTAAGACAAGATACGCAGTATTTT. It translates to CASSLGTVRQDTQYF.

This clone was observed a few times. The chain links TRBV4-2 to TRBJ2-1; 7 bases match TRBD2. The germline V gene has CDR1 LGHNA and CDR2 YNFKEQ. The CDR3 spans 18 residues. The V segment lost 1 base and the J segment 3 bases; nucleotides outside the gene matches: 12. The CDR3 DNA follows: TGTGCCAGCAGCCAAGCTCTTCGGGGTAGCGGGCACTACAATGAGCAGTTCTTC. This codes for CASSQALRGSGHYNEQFF.

A few counts support this clone. V and J are TRBV6-1 and TRBJ2-5, with a weak D call TRBD2 (5 bases). Looked up from germline, CDR1 is MNHNS and CDR2 is SASEGT. The CDR3 covers 15 residues. V lost 5 bases, J lost 4 bases, and 17 bases lay in between. CDR3 DNA sequence: TGTGCCAGCAGTCCCGGGGTTGTCATGGGAGAGACCCAGTACTTC. Translated, it gives CASSPGVVMGETQYF.

CDR3 amino acids: CASSQDRGGSSNEQFF. The CDR3 DNA follows: TGTGCCAGCAGCCAAGATCGGGGGGGGTCCAGTAATGAGCAGTTCTTC. The chain employs TRBV4-2 and TRBJ2-1, with 8 bases matching TRBD2. From germline, CDR1 is LGHNA and CDR2 YNFKEQ. The V and J ends lost 0 bases and 7 bases, in that order; junction bases with no gene match: 8. The CDR3 loop spans 16 amino acids.

The chain employs TRBV19 and TRBJ2-7; the match to TRBD1 covers 7 bases. The CDR3 runs to 13 residues. Trimming cost V 5 bases and J 2 bases; bases outside gene matches: 3. Germline V gene lookup returns CDR1 LNHDA and CDR2 SQIVND (reference sequence). CDR3: CASSVGQTYEQYF. CDR3 DNA: TGTGCCAGTAGTGTGGGACAGACCTACGAGCAGTACTTC.

This clone has more than one count but fewer than ten. V is TRBV7-9 and J is TRBJ1-1; D remains ambiguous. The V gene lost 0 bases and the J gene lost 2 bases, with 7 bases spanning the gap. Germline V CDR1 and CDR2: SEHNR, FQNEAQ (reference sequence). This CDR3 comprises 14 residues. The CDR3 protein is CASSLAGDNTEAFF. The CDR3 nucleotides are TGTGCCAGCAGCTTAGCCGGGGATAACACTGAAGCTTTCTTT.

This sequence joins TRBV5-1 and TRBJ1-1; 10 nucleotides align to TRBD1. CDR3 size: 14 residues. CDR1 SGHRS and CDR2 YFSETQ come from the germline V gene. After removal of 2 bases from V and 6 bases from J, the junction contained 4 bases not matched to a gene. CDR3 bases: TGCGCCAGCAGCTTCGGGACAGGGGCGGCTGAAGCTTTCTTT. The encoded protein is CASSFGTGAAEAFF.

The gene calls are TRBV12-5 and TRBJ2-3; 7 nucleotides align to TRBD1. The J segment lost 6 bases and the V segment lost 2 bases, leaving 5 bases of the junction unmatched. This CDR3 is 14 amino acids long. Germline CDR1 and CDR2: LGHNT and FRNRAP. CDR3 protein: CASGLIQGFDTQYF. For the CDR3, the DNA is TGTGCTAGTGGTTTGATACAGGGGTTTGATACGCAGTATTTT.

This clone was recorded a few times. V gene TRBV7-2 combines with J gene TRBJ1-1; D is ambiguous. There are 15 residues in the CDR3. In germline, CDR1 is SGHTA, CDR2 FQGNSA. Trimming left V 6 bases short and J 4 bases short, with 18 bases between. CDR3 amino acids: CASSSAREGGTEAFF. The CDR3 DNA reads TGTGCCAGCAGTTCCGCCAGAGAGGGTGGCACTGAAGCTTTCTTT.

This clone was recorded a few times. The V call is TRBV6-1, the J call TRBJ2-3; TRBD1 matches 9 bases. Germline assignment: CDR1 MNHNS and CDR2 SASEGT. With 5 bases clipped from V and 0 bases from J, the junction kept 3 bases outside the gene matches. The CDR3 totals 15 residues. CDR3 sequence (DNA): TGTGCCAGCAGTCGGGACAGGGTGAGCACAGATACGCAGTATTTT. It translates to CASSRDRVSTDTQYF.

The V call is TRBV30, the J call TRBJ2-3, with no clear D. Trimming took 3 bases from V and 6 from J, leaving 7 bases between them. In germline, CDR1 is GTSNPN, CDR2 SVGIG (reference sequence). The CDR3 is made up of 11 amino acids. CDR3 coding DNA: TGTGCCTGGAGCCCCGTGGATACGCAGTATTTT. Amino acids: CAWSPVDTQYF.

This clone was seen a handful of times. The chain links TRBV4-1 to TRBJ2-7, with D possibly matching TRBD1 (5 bases). V was pared by 0 bases and J by 7 bases, with 13 bases between. The CDR3 is 14 amino acids. The germline V gene encodes CDR1 MGHRA and CDR2 YSYEKL. The CDR3 region has the DNA TGCGCCAGCAGCCAAGATAGGCAGGGCGGAGAGCAGTACTTC. Residues: CASSQDRQGGEQYF.

This sequence joins TRBV6-6 and TRBJ1-2; 8 bases agree with TRBD1. The ends lost 7 bases at V and 10 bases at J; junction bases unmatched: 11. Germline V gene sequence: CDR1 MNHNY, CDR2 SVGAGI (reference sequence). This CDR3 is 13 amino acids long. The CDR3: CASNPTGAFVYTF. CDR3 DNA sequence: TGTGCCAGCAACCCGACAGGGGCTTTTGTCTACACCTTC.

This clone was seen a handful of times. The V gene is TRBV18, the J gene TRBJ2-1; 10 bases align to TRBD2. Per the germline V gene, CDR1 is KGHSH and CDR2 is LQKENI. The CDR3 consists of 16 residues. The J segment lost 4 bases and the V segment lost 0 bases, leaving 3 bases of the junction unmatched. CDR3 DNA: TGTGCCAGCTCACCACCAGGGACTAGCGCTTACAATGAGCAGTTCTTC. Amino acids: CASSPPGTSAYNEQFF.

This clone has a count of ten or more. This rearrangement joins TRBV7-9 to TRBJ1-6, with 8 bases identical to TRBD1. V lost 6 bases to trimming and J lost 10 bases; unmatched junction nucleotides: 8. CDR3 length: 14 amino acids. Germline CDR1 and CDR2: SEHNR and FQNEAQ (reference sequence). The CDR3 is CASRLTGEHSPLHF. The CDR3 DNA is TGTGCCAGCAGATTGACAGGGGAACACTCACCCCTCCACTTT. The full variable domain, rest sourced from reference TRBV7-9 and TRBJ1-6, is DTGVSQNPRHKITKRGQNVTFRCDPISEHNRLYWYRQTLGQGPEFLTYFQNEAQLEKSRLLSDRFSAERPKGSFSTLEIQRTEQGDSAMYLCASRLTGEHSPLHFGNGTRLTVT.

This clone was seen many times. The V gene is TRBV7-9, the J gene TRBJ2-1; D call uncertain. The V end lost 3 bases, the J end lost 9 bases, and 6 bases lay between the germline ends. CDR3 length: 11 amino acids. Germline-derived CDR1 and CDR2 are SEHNR and FQNEAQ (reference sequence). CDR3 nucleotides: TGTGCCAGCAGCTTCTTTTCTGAGCAGTTCTTC. Protein product: CASSFFSEQFF.